This T cell receptor (beta chain) stems from a study of blood T cells in healthy people across ages. Notes on the study in general: With age, beta diversity per million T cells declined roughly linearly, significantly by about 37.

Using a J-beta primer mix together with a sample-barcoded 5' primer, a second PCR was run for about 7 to 12 cycles. CDR3-containing paired-end reads numbered at least 2.5 million in each sample. TCRdb reprocessed the 5' RACE reads with MiXCR, giving one entry per CDR3 protein. The data hold under 1,100,000 distinct CDR3 sequences, with approximately 25% observed a single time. Comments on this clonotype: The antigen is unknown.

CDR3 length: 16 amino acids. The germline gives CDR1 LGHNT, CDR2 FRNRAP. V dropped 6 bases and J dropped 0 bases, with 15 bases sitting between them. The same data also went into a second study, on T cells of mothers and their children. That report adds: Relative to unrelated pairs, biologically related mother-child dyads exhibited marginally greater, non-significant overlap.

The source material was blood. This rearrangement joins TRBV12-5 to TRBJ2-1, with D maybe TRBD2 (6 bases). The TCR originated in a girl aged 2-9 years in good health. DNA for the CDR3: TGTGCTAGTGGAGAGACGACGGGACTCTCCTACAATGAGCAGTTCTTC. Residues: CASGETTGLSYNEQFF.